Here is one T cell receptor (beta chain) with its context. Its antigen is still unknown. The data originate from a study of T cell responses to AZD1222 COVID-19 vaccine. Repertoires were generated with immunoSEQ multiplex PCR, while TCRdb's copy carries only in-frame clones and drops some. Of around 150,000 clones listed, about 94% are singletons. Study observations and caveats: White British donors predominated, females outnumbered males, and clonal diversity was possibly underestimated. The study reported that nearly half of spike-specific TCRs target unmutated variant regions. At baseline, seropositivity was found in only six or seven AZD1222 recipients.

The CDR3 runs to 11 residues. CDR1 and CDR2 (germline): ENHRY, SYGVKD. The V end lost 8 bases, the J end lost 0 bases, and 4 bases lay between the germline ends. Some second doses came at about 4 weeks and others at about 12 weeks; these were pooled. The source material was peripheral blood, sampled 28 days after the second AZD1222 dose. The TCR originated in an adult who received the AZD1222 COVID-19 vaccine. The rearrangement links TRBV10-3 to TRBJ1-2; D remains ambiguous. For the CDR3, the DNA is TGTGCCATCGACACTAACTATGGCTACACCTTC. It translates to CAIDTNYGYTF.